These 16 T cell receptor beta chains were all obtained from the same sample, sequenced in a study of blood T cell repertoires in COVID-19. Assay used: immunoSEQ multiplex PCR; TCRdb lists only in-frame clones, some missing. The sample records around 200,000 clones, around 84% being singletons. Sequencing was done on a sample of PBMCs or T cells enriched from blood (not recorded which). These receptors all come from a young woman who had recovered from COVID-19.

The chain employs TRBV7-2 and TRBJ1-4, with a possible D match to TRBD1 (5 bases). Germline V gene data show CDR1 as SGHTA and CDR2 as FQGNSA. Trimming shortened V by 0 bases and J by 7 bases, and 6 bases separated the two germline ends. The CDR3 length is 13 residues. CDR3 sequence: CASSLAGGEKLFF. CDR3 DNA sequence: TGTGCCAGCAGCTTAGCCGGGGGTGAAAAACTGTTTTTT. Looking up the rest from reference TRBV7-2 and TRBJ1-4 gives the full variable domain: GAGVSQSPSNKVTEKGKDVELRCDPISGHTALYWYRQSLGQGLEFLIYFQGNSAPDKSGLPSDRFSAERTGGSVSTLTIQRTQQEDSAVYLCASSLAGGEKLFFGSGTQLSVL.

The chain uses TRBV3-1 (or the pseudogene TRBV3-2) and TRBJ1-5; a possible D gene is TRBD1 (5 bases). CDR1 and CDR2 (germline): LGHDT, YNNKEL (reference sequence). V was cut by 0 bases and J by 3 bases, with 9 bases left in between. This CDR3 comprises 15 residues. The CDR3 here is CASSQDTTVNQPQHF. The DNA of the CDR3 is TGTGCCAGCAGCCAAGATACGACAGTCAATCAGCCCCAGCATTTT.

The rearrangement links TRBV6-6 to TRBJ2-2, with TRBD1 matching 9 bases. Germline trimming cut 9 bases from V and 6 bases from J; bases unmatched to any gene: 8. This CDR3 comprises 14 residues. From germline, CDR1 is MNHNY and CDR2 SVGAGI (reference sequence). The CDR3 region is CASFPGQGSGELFF. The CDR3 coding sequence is TGTGCCAGTTTCCCGGGACAGGGATCCGGGGAGCTGTTTTTT.

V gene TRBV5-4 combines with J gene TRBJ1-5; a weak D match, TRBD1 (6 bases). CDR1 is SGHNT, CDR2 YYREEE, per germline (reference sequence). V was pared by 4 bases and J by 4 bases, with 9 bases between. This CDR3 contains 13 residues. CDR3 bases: TGTGCCAGCAGCGCACAGGGTAATCAGCCCCAGCATTTT. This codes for CASSAQGNQPQHF.

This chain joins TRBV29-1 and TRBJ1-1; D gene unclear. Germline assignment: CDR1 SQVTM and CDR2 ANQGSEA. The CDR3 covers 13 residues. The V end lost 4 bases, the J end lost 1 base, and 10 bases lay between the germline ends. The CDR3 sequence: CSVGAHRNTEAFF. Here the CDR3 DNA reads TGCAGCGTTGGGGCCCACCGGAACACTGAAGCTTTCTTT. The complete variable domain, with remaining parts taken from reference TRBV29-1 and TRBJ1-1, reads SAVISQKPSRDICQRGTSLTIQCQVDSQVTMMFWYRQQPGQSLTLIATANQGSEATYESGFVIDKFPISRPNLTFSTLTVSNMSPEDSSIYLCSVGAHRNTEAFFGQGTRLTVV.

The DNA for the CDR3 is TGCAGCGTTGAACAGACAGGGATGAACACTGAAGCTTTCTTT. Amino acids: CSVEQTGMNTEAFF. V gene TRBV29-1 combines with J gene TRBJ1-1; 7 bases are a match to TRBD1. This CDR3 spans 14 amino acids. The germline CDR1 and CDR2 sequences are SQVTM and ANQGSEA. Germline trimming cut 2 bases from V and 0 bases from J; bases unmatched to any gene: 3.

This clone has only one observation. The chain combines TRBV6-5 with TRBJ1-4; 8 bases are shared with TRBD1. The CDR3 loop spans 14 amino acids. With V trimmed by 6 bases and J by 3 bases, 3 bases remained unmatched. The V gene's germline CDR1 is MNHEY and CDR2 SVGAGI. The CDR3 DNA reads TGTGCCAGCAGGACGACAGGGGCTAATGAAAAACTGTTTTTT. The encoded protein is CASRTTGANEKLFF.

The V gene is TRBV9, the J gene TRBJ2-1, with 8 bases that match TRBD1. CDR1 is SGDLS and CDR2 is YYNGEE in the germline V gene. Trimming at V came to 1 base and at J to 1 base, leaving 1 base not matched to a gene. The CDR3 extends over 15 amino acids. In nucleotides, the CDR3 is TGTGCCAGCAGCGTACGACAGGGGTCCTACAATGAGCAGTTCTTC. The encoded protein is CASSVRQGSYNEQFF.

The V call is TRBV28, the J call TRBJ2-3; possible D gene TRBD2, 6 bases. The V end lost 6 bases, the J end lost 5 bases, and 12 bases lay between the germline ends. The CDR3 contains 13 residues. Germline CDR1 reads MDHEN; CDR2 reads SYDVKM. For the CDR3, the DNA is TGTGCCAGCAGAAGGGACTTTTTAGATACGCAGTATTTT. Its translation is CASRRDFLDTQYF.

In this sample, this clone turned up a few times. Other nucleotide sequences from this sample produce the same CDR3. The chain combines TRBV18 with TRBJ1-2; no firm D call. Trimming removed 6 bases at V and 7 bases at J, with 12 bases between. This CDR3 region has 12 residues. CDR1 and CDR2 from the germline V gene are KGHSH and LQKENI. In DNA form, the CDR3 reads TGTGCCAGCTCCCGGAGGGAGGGTGGCTACACCTTC. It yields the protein CASSRREGGYTF.

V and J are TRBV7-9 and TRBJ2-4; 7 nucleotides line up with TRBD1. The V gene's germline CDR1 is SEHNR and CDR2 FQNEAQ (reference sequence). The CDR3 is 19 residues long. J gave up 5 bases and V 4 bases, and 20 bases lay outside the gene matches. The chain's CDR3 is CASSWILSRGWTEENIQYF. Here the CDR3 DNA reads TGTGCCAGCAGCTGGATCCTATCCAGGGGGTGGACTGAGGAAAACATTCAGTACTTC.

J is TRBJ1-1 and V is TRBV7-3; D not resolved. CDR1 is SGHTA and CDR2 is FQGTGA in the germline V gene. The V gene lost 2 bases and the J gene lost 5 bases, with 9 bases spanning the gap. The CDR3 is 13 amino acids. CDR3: CASSLQTGTEAFF. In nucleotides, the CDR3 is TGTGCCAGCAGCTTACAGACTGGGACTGAAGCTTTCTTT.

CDR3 in DNA: TGTGCCAGCACCTTCTTAGCTAGGACCGGGGAGCTGTTTTTT. This encodes CASTFLARTGELFF. The rearrangement links TRBV27 to TRBJ2-2; D gene uncertain. CDR1 is MNHEY, CDR2 SMNVEV, per germline (reference sequence). Trimming removed 7 bases at V and 5 bases at J, with 14 bases between. This CDR3 is 14 amino acids long.

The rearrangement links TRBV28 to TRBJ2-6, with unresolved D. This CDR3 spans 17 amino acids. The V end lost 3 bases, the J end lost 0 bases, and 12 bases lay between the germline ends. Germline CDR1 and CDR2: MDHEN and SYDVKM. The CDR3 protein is CASSLWSGVSGANVLTF. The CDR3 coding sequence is TGTGCCAGCAGTTTGTGGTCAGGCGTCTCTGGGGCCAACGTCCTGACTTTC.

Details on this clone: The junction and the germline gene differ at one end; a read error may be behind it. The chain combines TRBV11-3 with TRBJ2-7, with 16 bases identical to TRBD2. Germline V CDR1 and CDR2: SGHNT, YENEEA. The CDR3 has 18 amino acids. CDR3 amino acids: CASSLGTSGRVRSYEQYF. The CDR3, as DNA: TGTGCCAGCAGTTTAGGGACTAGCGGGAGGGTGAGATCCTACGAGCAGTACTTC.

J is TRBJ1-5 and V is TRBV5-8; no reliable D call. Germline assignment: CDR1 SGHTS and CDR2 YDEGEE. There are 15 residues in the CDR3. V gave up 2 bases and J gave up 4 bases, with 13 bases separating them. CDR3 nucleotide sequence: TGTGCCAGCAGCTTCATACTCCTGCCGAATCAGCCCCAGCATTTT. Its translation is CASSFILLPNQPQHF.